The subject of this entry is one T cell receptor beta chain. What it recognizes is unknown. The sample comes from a study of siplizumab effects on memory and regulatory T cells. Trimming shortened V by 1 base and J by 3 bases, and 9 bases separated the two germline ends. Germline loops: CDR1 KGHSH, CDR2 LQKENI. This CDR3 comprises 14 residues. Whole-study findings and limits: Naive T cells appeared more varied than memory cells and looked like key alloresponse contributors.

TCRdb's copy holds only in-frame clones and misses some; the assay was immunoSEQ multiplex PCR. The sample includes under 85,000 clones, about 87% seen only once; the top ten take about 1.5%. The specimen was Tregs sorted from blood. The genes are TRBV18 and TRBJ1-1; tentatively, D is TRBD1 (5 bases). The source of this sequence is a human donor in good health. CDR3 protein: CASSPRQGDTEAFF. For the CDR3, the DNA is TGTGCCAGCTCACCACGGCAGGGAGACACTGAAGCTTTCTTT.